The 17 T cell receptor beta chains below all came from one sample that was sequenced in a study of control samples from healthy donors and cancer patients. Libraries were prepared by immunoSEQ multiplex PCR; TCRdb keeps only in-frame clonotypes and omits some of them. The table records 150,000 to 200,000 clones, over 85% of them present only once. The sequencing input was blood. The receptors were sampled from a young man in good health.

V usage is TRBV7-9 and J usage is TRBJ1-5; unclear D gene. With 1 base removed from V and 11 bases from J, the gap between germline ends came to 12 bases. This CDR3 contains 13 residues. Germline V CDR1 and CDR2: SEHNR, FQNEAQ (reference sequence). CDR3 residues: CASSLGTVSAQHF. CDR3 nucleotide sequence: TGTGCCAGCAGCTTAGGTACGGTATCGGCCCAGCATTTT.

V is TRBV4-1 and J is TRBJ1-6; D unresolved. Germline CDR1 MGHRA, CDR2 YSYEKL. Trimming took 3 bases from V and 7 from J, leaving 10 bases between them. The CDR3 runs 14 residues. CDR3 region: CASSQKDQNSPLHF. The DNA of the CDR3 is TGCGCCAGCAGCCAGAAGGACCAGAATTCACCCCTCCACTTT.

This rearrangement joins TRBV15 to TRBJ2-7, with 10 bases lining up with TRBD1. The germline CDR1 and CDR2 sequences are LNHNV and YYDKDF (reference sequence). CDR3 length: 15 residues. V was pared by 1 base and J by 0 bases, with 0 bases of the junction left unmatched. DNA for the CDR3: TGTGCCACCAGCAGAGGGACAGGGGGCTCCTACGAGCAGTACTTC. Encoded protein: CATSRGTGGSYEQYF. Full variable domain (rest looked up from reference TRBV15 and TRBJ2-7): DAMVIQNPRYQVTQFGKPVTLSCSQTLNHNVMYWYQQKSSQAPKLLFHYYDKDFNNEADTPDNFQSRRPNTSFCFLDIRSPGLGDTAMYLCATSRGTGGSYEQYFGPGTRLTVT.

CDR3 in DNA: TGTGCCAGCAGCTTAGGGCCCTTAACAGGGTTCGCTTCACCCCTCCACTTT. This codes for CASSLGPLTGFASPLHF. The chain links TRBV7-2 to TRBJ1-6; D may be TRBD1 (6 bases). The CDR3 is 17 residues long. Germline CDR1 reads SGHTA; CDR2 reads FQGNSA. Trimming removed 1 base at V and 9 bases at J, with 19 bases between.

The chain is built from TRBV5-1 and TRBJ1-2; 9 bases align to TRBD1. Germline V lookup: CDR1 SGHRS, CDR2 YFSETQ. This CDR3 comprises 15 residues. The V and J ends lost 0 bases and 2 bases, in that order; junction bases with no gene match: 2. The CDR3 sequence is CASSLGGQGNYGYTF. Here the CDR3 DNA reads TGCGCCAGCAGCTTGGGGGGACAGGGCAACTATGGCTACACCTTC.

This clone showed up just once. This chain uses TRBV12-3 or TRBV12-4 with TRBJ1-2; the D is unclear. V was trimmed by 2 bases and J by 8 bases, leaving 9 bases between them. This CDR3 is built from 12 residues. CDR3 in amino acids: CASSLLRRGYTF. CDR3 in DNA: TGTGCCAGCAGTTTATTGCGGAGGGGCTACACCTTC.

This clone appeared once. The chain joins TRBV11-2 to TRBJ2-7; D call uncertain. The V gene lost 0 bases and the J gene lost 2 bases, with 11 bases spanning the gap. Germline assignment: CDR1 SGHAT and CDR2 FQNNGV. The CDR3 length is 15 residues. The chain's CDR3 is CASSLEGLTTYEQYF. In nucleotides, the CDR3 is TGTGCCAGCAGCTTAGAGGGCTTGACGACCTACGAGCAGTACTTC.

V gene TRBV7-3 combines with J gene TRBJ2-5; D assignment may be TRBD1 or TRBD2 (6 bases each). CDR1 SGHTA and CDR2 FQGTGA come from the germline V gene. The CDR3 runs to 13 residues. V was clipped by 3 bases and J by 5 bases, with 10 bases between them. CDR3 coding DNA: TGTGCCAGCAGCTTTCAGGGGAGGGAGACCCAGTACTTC. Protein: CASSFQGRETQYF. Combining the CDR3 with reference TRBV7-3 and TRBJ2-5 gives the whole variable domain GAGVSQTPSNKVTEKGKYVELRCDPISGHTALYWYRQSLGQGPEFLIYFQGTGAADDSGLPNDRFFAVRPEGSVSTLKIQRTERGDSAVYLCASSFQGRETQYFGPGTRLLVL.

DNA of the CDR3: TGTGCCAGCAGCTTAGTTCCCTCGGCCGAAAAACTGTTTTTT. This gives the protein CASSLVPSAEKLFF. This chain uses TRBV7-2 with TRBJ1-4; D uncertain. Per the germline V gene, CDR1 is SGHTA and CDR2 is FQGNSA. V lost 1 base and J lost 8, with 11 bases in between. The length of the CDR3 is 14 residues. Full variable domain (remainder filled in from reference TRBV7-2 and TRBJ1-4): GAGVSQSPSNKVTEKGKDVELRCDPISGHTALYWYRQSLGQGLEFLIYFQGNSAPDKSGLPSDRFSAERTGGSVSTLTIQRTQQEDSAVYLCASSLVPSAEKLFFGSGTQLSVL.

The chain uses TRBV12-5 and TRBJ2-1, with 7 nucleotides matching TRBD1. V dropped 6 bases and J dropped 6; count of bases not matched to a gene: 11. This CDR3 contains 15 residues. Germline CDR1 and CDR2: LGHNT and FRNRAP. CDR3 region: CASGHDRVLFNEQFF. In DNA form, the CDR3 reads TGTGCTAGTGGCCATGACAGGGTCTTGTTCAATGAGCAGTTCTTC. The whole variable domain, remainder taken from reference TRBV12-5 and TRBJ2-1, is DARVTQTPRHKVTEMGQEVTMRCQPILGHNTVFWYRQTMMQGLELLAYFRNRAPLDDSGMPKDRFSAEMPDATLATLKIQPSEPRDSAVYFCASGHDRVLFNEQFFGPGTRLTVL.

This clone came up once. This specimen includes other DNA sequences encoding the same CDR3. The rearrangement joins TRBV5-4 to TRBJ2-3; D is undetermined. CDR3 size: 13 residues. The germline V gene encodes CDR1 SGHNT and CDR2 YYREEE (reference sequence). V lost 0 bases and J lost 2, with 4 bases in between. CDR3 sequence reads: CASSLASTDTQYF. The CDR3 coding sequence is TGTGCCAGCAGCTTGGCCTCCACAGATACGCAGTATTTT. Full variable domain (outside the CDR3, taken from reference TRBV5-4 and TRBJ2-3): ETGVTQSPTHLIKTRGQQVTLRCSSQSGHNTVSWYQQALGQGPQFIFQYYREEENGRGNFPPRFSGLQFPNYSSELNVNALELDDSALYLCASSLASTDTQYFGPGTRLTVL.

The CDR3 loop is CASSPRQNLGSVHEQYF. CDR3 coding DNA: TGCGCCAGCAGCCCTCGACAGAACCTCGGTAGTGTCCACGAGCAGTACTTC. This chain joins TRBV4-1 and TRBJ2-7, with D possibly TRBD1 on 5 matching bases. CDR3 size: 17 residues. Trimming took 4 bases from V and 5 from J, leaving 24 bases between them. Germline values: CDR1 MGHRA, CDR2 YSYEKL.

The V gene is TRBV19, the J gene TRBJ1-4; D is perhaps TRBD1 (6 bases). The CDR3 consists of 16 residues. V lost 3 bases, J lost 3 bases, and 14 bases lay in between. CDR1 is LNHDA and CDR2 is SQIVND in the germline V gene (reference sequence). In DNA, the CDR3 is TGTGCCAGTAGTATCGGCAGGGGTCAAGCTAATGAAAAACTGTTTTTT. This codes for CASSIGRGQANEKLFF.

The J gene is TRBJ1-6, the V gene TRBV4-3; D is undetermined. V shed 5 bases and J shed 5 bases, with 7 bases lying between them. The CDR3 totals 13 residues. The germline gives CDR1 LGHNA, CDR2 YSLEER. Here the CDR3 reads CASSGQNNSPLHF. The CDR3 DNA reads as TGCGCCAGCAGCGGTCAGAATAATTCACCCCTCCACTTT.

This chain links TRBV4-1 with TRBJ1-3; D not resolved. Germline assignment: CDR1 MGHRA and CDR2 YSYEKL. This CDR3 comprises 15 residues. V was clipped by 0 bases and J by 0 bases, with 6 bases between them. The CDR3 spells CASSQDSYSGNTIYF. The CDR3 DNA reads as TGCGCCAGCAGCCAAGACAGTTACTCTGGAAACACCATATATTTT.

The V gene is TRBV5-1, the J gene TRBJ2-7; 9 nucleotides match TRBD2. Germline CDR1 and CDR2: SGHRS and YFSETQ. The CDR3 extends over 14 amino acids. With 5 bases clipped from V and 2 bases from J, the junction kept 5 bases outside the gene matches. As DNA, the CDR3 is TGCGCCAGCAGACAGGGACTAGCACCCTACGAGCAGTACTTC. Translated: CASRQGLAPYEQYF.

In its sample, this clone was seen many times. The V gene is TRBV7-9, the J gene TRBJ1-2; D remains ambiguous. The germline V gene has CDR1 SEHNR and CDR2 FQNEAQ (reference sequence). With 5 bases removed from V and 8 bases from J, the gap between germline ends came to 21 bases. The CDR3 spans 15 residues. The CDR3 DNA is TGTGCCAGCAGCCCCGACCGGGCCCCCGAAAGGGGCTACACCTTC. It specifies CASSPDRAPERGYTF.